A selection of T cell receptor beta chains follows, all from one sample in a study of cytomegalovirus exposure and HLA in healthy donors. Method: immunoSEQ multiplex PCR; TCRdb's copy keeps in-frame clones and lacks some. Among about 160,000 clones listed, about 80% were seen once. The specimen was PBMCs. These receptors all stem from a female donor in good health and CMV-seronegative. The CDR3 runs from the conserved cysteine through the conserved F or W. D genes are given only for firm matches. Size tells how often a clone was seen (once, few, many) or the class of an expanded clone, and some rows leave it out.

V	J	D	size	CDR3	DNA
TRBV5-6	TRBJ1-1	NA	NA	CASSLGPQENTEAFF	TGTGCCAGCAGCTTGGGCCCACAGGAGAACACTGAAGCTTTCTTT
TRBV7-3	TRBJ2-1	NA	NA	CASSLGAAYNEQFF	TGTGCCAGCAGCTTAGGGGCAGCCTACAATGAGCAGTTCTTC
TRBV7-6	TRBJ2-1	TRBD2	NA	CASVLLAGGRDEQFF	TGTGCCAGCGTCCTACTAGCGGGGGGGAGAGATGAGCAGTTCTTC
TRBV6-1	TRBJ1-4	NA	NA	CASRPRTATNEKLFF	TGTGCCAGCAGACCGCGGACAGCAACTAATGAAAAACTGTTTTTT
TRBV5-5	TRBJ1-3	NA	NA	CASSLESSTGNTIYF	TGTGCCAGCAGCTTGGAGTCCTCTACCGGAAACACCATATATTTT
TRBV9	TRBJ2-1	TRBD2	NA	CASSKNRGLAGDEQFF	TGTGCCAGCAGCAAAAATAGGGGACTAGCGGGGGATGAGCAGTTCTTC
TRBV5-6	TRBJ1-6	NA	NA	CASSLSRAGRNSPLHF	TGTGCCAGCAGCTTGAGTCGGGCAGGGCGAAATTCACCCCTCCACTTT
TRBV6-1	TRBJ1-1	NA	once	CASSAGYSFTEAFF	TGTGCCAGCAGTGCAGGATATTCGTTCACTGAAGCTTTCTTT
TRBV7-2	TRBJ2-3	TRBD2	NA	CASSFAGLAGGDTQYF	TGTGCCAGCAGCTTCGCGGGGCTAGCGGGGGGAGATACGCAGTATTTT
TRBV6-6	TRBJ1-4	NA	NA	CASSFDFGEKLFF	TGTGCCAGCAGCTTTGACTTTGGGGAAAAACTGTTTTTT
TRBV29-1	TRBJ1-2	NA	NA	CSVDATGGSGNGYTF	TGCAGCGTTGATGCCACTGGGGGGAGTGGGAATGGCTACACCTTC
TRBV9	TRBJ2-1	TRBD2	NA	CASSARDYPPNEQFF	TGTGCCAGCAGTGCCCGGGACTACCCCCCCAATGAGCAGTTCTTC
TRBV5-4	TRBJ2-7	TRBD2	NA	CASSYSTSGRVIYEQYF	TGTGCCAGCAGCTATAGCACTAGCGGGAGGGTAATTTACGAGCAGTACTTC
TRBV30	TRBJ1-5	NA	NA	CAWGGPNQPQHF	TGTGCCTGGGGGGGCCCCAATCAGCCCCAGCATTTT
TRBV10-1	TRBJ1-6	NA	NA	CASSAGNNSPLHF	TGCGCCAGCAGCGCGGGCAATAATTCACCCCTCCACTTT
TRBV7-6	TRBJ2-2	NA	NA	CASSLGGLANTGELFF	TGTGCCAGCAGCTTAGGGGGGCTAGCCAACACCGGGGAGCTGTTTTTT
TRBV7-9	TRBJ1-3	NA	NA	CASSLAWSRGNTIYF	TGTGCCAGCAGCTTAGCGTGGTCTAGGGGAAACACCATATATTTT
TRBV19	TRBJ2-1	TRBD2	few	CASSILHLAGGRNEQFF	TGTGCCAGTAGTATACTCCATCTAGCGGGAGGGCGGAATGAGCAGTTCTTC
TRBV5-1	TRBJ2-3	NA	NA	CASSFEADTQYF	TGCGCCAGCAGCTTTGAGGCAGATACGCAGTATTTT
TRBV5-4	TRBJ2-5	TRBD1	NA	CASSSQGEETQYF	TGTGCCAGCAGCTCTCAGGGGGAAGAGACCCAGTACTTC
TRBV27	TRBJ1-3	NA	few	CASSLYPPGAGNTIYF	TGTGCCAGCAGTTTATATCCCCCAGGGGCTGGAAACACCATATATTTT
TRBV7-9	TRBJ1-2	NA	NA	CASSLVAGDAYYGYTF	TGTGCCAGCAGCTTAGTGGCAGGTGATGCTTACTATGGCTACACCTTC
TRBV9	TRBJ2-7	TRBD1	NA	CASSVRDRAYEQYF	TGTGCCAGCAGCGTCCGAGACAGGGCCTACGAGCAGTACTTC